Listed below are T cell receptor beta chains from one sample, sequenced in a study of T cells in Graves' hyperthyroidism and ophthalmopathy. TCRdb independently ran MiXCR on the multiplex PCR reads; one entry per CDR3 protein. The sample includes about 660,000 distinct CDR3 sequences, 40% to 55% of them seen just once. Input material: peripheral blood or thyroid tissue (not recorded which). These receptor sequences come from an adult man with Graves' disease, either hyperthyroidism or ophthalmopathy (not recorded which). Each CDR3 is given with its conserved first and last residue. A D gene is named only where the DNA matches it firmly. The size entry is marked missing in some rows and otherwise reads once, few, many or a size class.

D gene: -
V gene: TRBV29-1
J gene: TRBJ1-1
clone size: many
CDR3 protein: CSVAQVNTEAFF
CDR3 DNA: TGCAGCGTTGCCCAGGTAAACACTGAAGCTTTCTTT

D gene: -
V gene: TRBV2
J gene: TRBJ1-1
clone size: -
CDR3 protein: CASSMTGPNTEAFF
CDR3 DNA: TGTGCCAGCAGTATGACAGGTCCGAACACTGAAGCTTTCTTT

D gene: -
V gene: TRBV20-1
J gene: TRBJ1-6
clone size: -
CDR3 protein: CSARAGGPGFNSPLHF
CDR3 DNA: TGCAGTGCTAGAGCGGGGGGACCGGGATTTAATTCACCCCTCCACTTT

D gene: -
V gene: TRBV9
J gene: TRBJ2-7
clone size: many
CDR3 protein: CASSPVNRDHEQYF
CDR3 DNA: TGTGCCAGCAGCCCCGTTAACAGGGATCACGAGCAGTACTTC

D gene: -
V gene: TRBV2
J gene: TRBJ2-7
clone size: many
CDR3 protein: CASKIYEQYF
CDR3 DNA: TGTGCCAGCAAAATATACGAGCAGTACTTC

D gene: -
V gene: TRBV7-2
J gene: TRBJ1-3
clone size: once
CDR3 protein: CASSPGGLAGHTIYF
CDR3 DNA: TGTGCCAGCAGCCCGGGGGGACTAGCGGGACACACCATATATTTT

D gene: -
V gene: TRBV2
J gene: TRBJ1-5
clone size: many
CDR3 protein: CASRPPNQPQHF
CDR3 DNA: TGTGCCAGCAGACCCCCCAATCAGCCCCAGCATTTT

D gene: -
V gene: TRBV7-9
J gene: TRBJ1-2
clone size: many
CDR3 protein: CASSRTANYGYTF
CDR3 DNA: TGTGCCAGCAGCCGCACAGCTAACTATGGCTACACCTTC

D gene: -
V gene: TRBV12-3/TRBV12-4
J gene: TRBJ1-5
clone size: few
CDR3 protein: CASSLEVDDQPQHF
CDR3 DNA: TGTGCCAGCAGTTTAGAGGTAGACGATCAGCCCCAGCATTTT

D gene: -
V gene: TRBV10-3
J gene: TRBJ1-2
clone size: -
CDR3 protein: CAISDGVYGYTF
CDR3 DNA: TGTGCCATCAGTGACGGGGTATATGGCTACACCTTC

D gene: -
V gene: TRBV11-2
J gene: TRBJ1-4
clone size: -
CDR3 protein: CASSRYSGKTVF
CDR3 DNA: TGTGCCAGCAGCCGGTACTCTGGAAAAACTGTTTTT

D gene: TRBD1
V gene: TRBV9
J gene: TRBJ2-7
clone size: many
CDR3 protein: CASSVGLGQGSGEQYF
CDR3 DNA: TGTGCCAGCAGCGTAGGATTGGGACAGGGTTCGGGGGAGCAGTACTTC

D gene: -
V gene: TRBV5-4
J gene: TRBJ1-2
clone size: -
CDR3 protein: CASSLNQGWNYGYTF
CDR3 DNA: TGTGCCAGCAGCTTGAATCAGGGCTGGAACTATGGCTACACCTTC

D gene: TRBD1
V gene: TRBV20-1
J gene: TRBJ1-2
clone size: few
CDR3 protein: CSARPLTGNIYGYTF
CDR3 DNA: TGCAGTGCTAGGCCCCTGACAGGGAATATCTATGGCTACACCTTC

D gene: -
V gene: TRBV10-3
J gene: TRBJ1-6
clone size: -
CDR3 protein: CAISGETDNSPLHF
CDR3 DNA: TGTGCCATCAGTGGGGAGACTGATAATTCACCCCTCCACTTT

D gene: -
V gene: TRBV5-1
J gene: TRBJ2-3
clone size: -
CDR3 protein: CATSGLSRTDTQYF
CDR3 DNA: TGCGCCACCTCAGGGTTAAGCCGCACAGATACGCAGTATTTT

D gene: TRBD1
V gene: TRBV10-3
J gene: TRBJ1-1
clone size: few
CDR3 protein: CAISESQGANTEAFF
CDR3 DNA: TGTGCCATCAGTGAGTCTCAGGGGGCGAACACTGAAGCTTTCTTT

D gene: -
V gene: TRBV2
J gene: TRBJ1-4
clone size: many
CDR3 protein: CASRGGATNEKLFF
CDR3 DNA: TGTGCCAGCAGGGGAGGGGCAACTAATGAAAAACTGTTTTTT

D gene: -
V gene: TRBV25-1
J gene: TRBJ1-6
clone size: -
CDR3 protein: CASSVGEGYNSPLHF
CDR3 DNA: TGTGCCAGCAGCGTTGGGGAAGGCTATAATTCACCCCTCCACTTT

D gene: TRBD1
V gene: TRBV7-2
J gene: TRBJ1-1
clone size: few
CDR3 protein: CASSFRDRDTEAFF
CDR3 DNA: TGTGCCAGCAGCTTCCGGGACAGGGACACTGAAGCTTTCTTT

D gene: -
V gene: TRBV24-1
J gene: TRBJ2-3
clone size: -
CDR3 protein: CATSDPTTDTQYF
CDR3 DNA: TGTGCCACCAGTGACCCGACCACTGATACGCAGTATTTT

D gene: TRBD1
V gene: TRBV10-2
J gene: TRBJ1-5
clone size: many
CDR3 protein: CASSRGGTGDQPQHF
CDR3 DNA: TGCGCCAGCAGCCGAGGAGGGACAGGGGATCAGCCCCAGCATTTT

D gene: -
V gene: TRBV2
J gene: TRBJ1-6
clone size: -
CDR3 protein: CASIEAGYWSPLHF
CDR3 DNA: TGTGCCAGCATCGAAGCAGGGTATTGGTCACCCCTCCACTTT

D gene: -
V gene: TRBV29-1
J gene: TRBJ2-2
clone size: -
CDR3 protein: CSVEGVGPGELFF
CDR3 DNA: TGCAGCGTTGAAGGGGTGGGACCAGGGGAGCTGTTTTTT

D gene: -
V gene: TRBV5-1
J gene: TRBJ1-1
clone size: few
CDR3 protein: CASSPDTSNTEAFF
CDR3 DNA: TGCGCCAGCAGCCCGGACACTAGTAACACTGAAGCTTTCTTT

D gene: TRBD1
V gene: TRBV7-9
J gene: TRBJ1-5
clone size: -
CDR3 protein: CAWAGTGGNMQPQHF
CDR3 DNA: TGTGCCTGGGCCGGGACAGGGGGCAACATGCAGCCCCAGCATTTT

D gene: -
V gene: TRBV29-1
J gene: TRBJ2-2
clone size: -
CDR3 protein: CSVGSSGELFF
CDR3 DNA: TGCAGCGTTGGTAGCTCTGGGGAGCTGTTTTTT

D gene: -
V gene: TRBV7-2
J gene: TRBJ2-5
clone size: many
CDR3 protein: CASKSEGGVLETQYF
CDR3 DNA: TGTGCCAGCAAATCCGAGGGGGGGGTGCTCGAGACCCAGTACTTC

D gene: TRBD1
V gene: TRBV29-1
J gene: TRBJ1-2
clone size: -
CDR3 protein: CSLQQGASYGYTF
CDR3 DNA: TGCAGCCTCCAACAGGGGGCATCCTATGGCTACACCTTC

D gene: -
V gene: TRBV29-1
J gene: TRBJ1-5
clone size: -
CDR3 protein: CSLGANQPQHF
CDR3 DNA: TGCAGCTTAGGGGCCAATCAGCCCCAGCATTTT

D gene: -
V gene: TRBV7-9
J gene: TRBJ1-2
clone size: -
CDR3 protein: CASSAPMNYGYTF
CDR3 DNA: TGTGCCAGCAGCGCCCCTATGAACTATGGCTACACCTTC

D gene: -
V gene: TRBV19
J gene: TRBJ1-5
clone size: -
CDR3 protein: CASSIARMTANQPQHF
CDR3 DNA: TGTGCCAGTAGTATAGCGCGCATGACTGCCAACCAGCCCCAGCATTTT